A single sample is the source of the 11 T cell receptor beta chains below, sequenced in a study of tumour-infiltrating T cells in Burkitt lymphoma. The method was immunoSEQ multiplex PCR; TCRdb's version includes in-frame clones alone and lacks a portion of them. The repertoire includes about 13,000 clones, over 75% of them detected once, and roughly 1.5% sits in the top ten. Sequencing was done on a sample of tumor tissue. Every receptor here comes from a human donor with diffuse large B-cell lymphoma.

The chain couples TRBV13 to TRBJ2-7; tentatively, D is TRBD1 or TRBD2 (7 bases each). This CDR3 has 13 amino acids. The germline V and J ends were trimmed by 5 bases and 12 bases, with 20 bases remaining between them. Germline loops: CDR1 PRHDT, CDR2 FYEKMQ (reference sequence). This CDR3 reads CASSEGRGPGLYF. The CDR3 DNA reads as TGTGCCAGCAGCGAGGGGAGGGGGCCTGGACTGTACTTC.

The chain joins TRBV13 to TRBJ1-2; tentatively, D is TRBD1 (5 bases). The CDR3 consists of 15 residues. Germline CDR1 is PRHDT and CDR2 is FYEKMQ (reference sequence). Trimming left V 0 bases short and J 4 bases short, with 12 bases between. CDR3 bases: TGTGCCAGCAGCTTAGGGGTTGACAGTTCCTATGGCTACACCTTC. Protein sequence: CASSLGVDSSYGYTF.

V gene TRBV27 combines with J gene TRBJ2-1, with 10 positions matching TRBD2. This CDR3 spans 13 amino acids. The V gene's germline CDR1 is MNHEY and CDR2 SMNVEV (reference sequence). V was pared by 1 base and J by 10 bases, with 1 base of the junction left unmatched. In DNA form, the CDR3 reads TGTGCCAGCAGTTTATTAGCGGGAGGAGAGCAGTTCTTC. This gives the protein CASSLLAGGEQFF.

J is TRBJ2-7 and V is TRBV7-2, with D hard to call. The V end was cut by 4 bases, the J end by 1 base, with 14 bases between. The CDR3 spans 15 residues. CDR1 SGHTA and CDR2 FQGNSA come from the germline V gene. CDR3 DNA: TGTGCCAGCAGCTCCACTGGGCTAGTTTCCTACGAGCAGTACTTC. This codes for CASSSTGLVSYEQYF. The entire variable domain, with the rest obtained from reference TRBV7-2 and TRBJ2-7, is as follows: GAGVSQSPSNKVTEKGKDVELRCDPISGHTALYWYRQSLGQGLEFLIYFQGNSAPDKSGLPSDRFSAERTGGSVSTLTIQRTQQEDSAVYLCASSSTGLVSYEQYFGPGTRLTVT.

The chain uses TRBV9 and TRBJ2-5; 10 nucleotides line up with TRBD2. Trimming removed 1 base from V and 7 bases from J; junction bases left unmatched: 16. Germline values: CDR1 SGDLS, CDR2 YYNGEE. The length of the CDR3 is 18 residues. DNA of the CDR3: TGTGCCAGCAGCGTAACAGCGGGGGGGCAAGGGGGAATTGGGACCCAGTACTTC. Protein product: CASSVTAGGQGGIGTQYF.

The sample holds a few counts of this clone. The chain combines TRBV6-1 with TRBJ2-7; no definite D call. Trimming removed 8 bases at V and 2 bases at J, with 13 bases between. The CDR3 is 13 amino acids. CDR1 is MNHNS, CDR2 SASEGT, per germline. CDR3 in amino acids: CASGRTEAYEQYF. For the CDR3, the DNA is TGTGCCAGCGGCCGGACGGAAGCCTACGAGCAGTACTTC.

The CDR3 DNA sequence: TGTGCCAGCAGCCCTACCGAGGAAGAGACCCAGTACTTC. Its translation: CASSPTEEETQYF. V is TRBV4-2 and J is TRBJ2-5; D unresolved. The germline V gene encodes CDR1 LGHNA and CDR2 YNFKEQ. The CDR3 sequence is 13 residues long. Deletions cut 4 bases from V and 3 bases from J, with 9 bases between.

The CDR3 loop reads CASSVRTGELFF. The CDR3 nucleotides are TGTGCCAGCAGTGTACGGACAGGCGAGCTGTTTTTT. The chain couples TRBV6-1 to TRBJ2-2; TRBD1 aligns across 7 bases. Germline V CDR1 and CDR2: MNHNS, SASEGT. The ends lost 4 bases at V and 11 bases at J; junction bases unmatched: 4. The CDR3 runs to 12 residues.

V usage is TRBV7-2 and J usage is TRBJ2-3; TRBD2 aligns across 11 bases. The CDR3 sequence is 17 residues long. Germline V gene lookup returns CDR1 SGHTA and CDR2 FQGNSA. The V gene end was trimmed by 3 bases and the J gene end by 6 bases; junction bases not matched to a gene: 11. This chain's CDR3 is CASSFRLAGPRGDTQYF. The CDR3 nucleotides are TGTGCCAGCAGCTTCAGACTAGCGGGGCCACGGGGGGATACGCAGTATTTT. Supplemented by reference TRBV7-2 and TRBJ2-3, the full variable domain reads GAGVSQSPSNKVTEKGKDVELRCDPISGHTALYWYRQSLGQGLEFLIYFQGNSAPDKSGLPSDRFSAERTGGSVSTLTIQRTQQEDSAVYLCASSFRLAGPRGDTQYFGPGTRLTVL.

The V and J genes are TRBV5-4 and TRBJ2-7; 9 bases are a match to TRBD1. CDR3 size: 13 residues. The V gene end was trimmed by 2 bases and the J gene end by 6 bases; junction bases not matched to a gene: 3. In germline, CDR1 is SGHNT, CDR2 YYREEE (reference sequence). In nucleotides, the CDR3 is TGTGCCAGCAGCTTTTCGACAGGGGGCGAGCAGTACTTC. Its protein product is CASSFSTGGEQYF.

This chain uses TRBV5-6 with TRBJ2-2; D is possibly TRBD1 or TRBD2 (5 bases each). Germline V gene sequence: CDR1 SGHDT, CDR2 YYEEEE. The V gene lost 1 base and the J gene lost 6 bases, with 13 bases spanning the gap. The CDR3 consists of 15 residues. The CDR3 sequence: CASSLFQGVAGELFF. DNA of the CDR3: TGTGCCAGCAGCTTGTTCCAGGGAGTGGCCGGGGAGCTGTTTTTT.